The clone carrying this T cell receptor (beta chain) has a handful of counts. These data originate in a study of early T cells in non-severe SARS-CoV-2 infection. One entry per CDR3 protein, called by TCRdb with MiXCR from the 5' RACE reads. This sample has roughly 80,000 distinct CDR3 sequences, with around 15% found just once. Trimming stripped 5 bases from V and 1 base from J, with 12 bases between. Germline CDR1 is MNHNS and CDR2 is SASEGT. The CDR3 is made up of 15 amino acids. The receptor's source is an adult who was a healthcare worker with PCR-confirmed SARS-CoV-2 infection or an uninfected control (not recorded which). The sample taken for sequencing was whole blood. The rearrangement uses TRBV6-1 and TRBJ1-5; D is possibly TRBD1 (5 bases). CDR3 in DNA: TGTGCCAGCAGTCTGCAGGGTGTCAGCAATCAGCCCCAGCATTTT. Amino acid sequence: CASSLQGVSNQPQHF.